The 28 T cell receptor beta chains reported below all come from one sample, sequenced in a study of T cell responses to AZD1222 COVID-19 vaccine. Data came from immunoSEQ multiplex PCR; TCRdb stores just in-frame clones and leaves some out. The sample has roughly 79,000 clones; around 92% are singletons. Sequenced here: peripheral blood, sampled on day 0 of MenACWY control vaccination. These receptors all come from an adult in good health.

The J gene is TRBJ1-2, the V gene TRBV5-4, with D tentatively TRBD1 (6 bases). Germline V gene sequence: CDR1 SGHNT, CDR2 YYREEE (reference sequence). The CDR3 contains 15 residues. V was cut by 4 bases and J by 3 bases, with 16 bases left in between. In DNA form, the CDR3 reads TGTGCCAGCAGCCCTGGGGGGGCAGGGGACTATGGCTACACCTTC. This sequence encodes CASSPGGAGDYGYTF.

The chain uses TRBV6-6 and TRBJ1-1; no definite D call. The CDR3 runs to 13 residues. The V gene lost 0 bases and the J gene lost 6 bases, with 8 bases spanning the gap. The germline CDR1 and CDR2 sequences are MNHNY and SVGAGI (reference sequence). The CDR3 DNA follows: TGTGCCAGCAGTTACTCGATAAAGGCTGAAGCTTTCTTT. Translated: CASSYSIKAEAFF.

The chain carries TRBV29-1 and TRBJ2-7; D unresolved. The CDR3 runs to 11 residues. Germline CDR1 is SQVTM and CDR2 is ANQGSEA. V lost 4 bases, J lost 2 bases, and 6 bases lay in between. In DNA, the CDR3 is TGCAGCGTTGCGGTTGCCTACGAGCAGTACTTC. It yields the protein CSVAVAYEQYF.

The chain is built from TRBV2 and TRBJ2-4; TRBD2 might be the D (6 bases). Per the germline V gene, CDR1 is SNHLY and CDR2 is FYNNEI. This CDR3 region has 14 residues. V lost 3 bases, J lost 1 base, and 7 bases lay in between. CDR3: CASSDREAKNIQYF. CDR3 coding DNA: TGTGCCAGCAGTGATCGGGAGGCCAAAAACATTCAGTACTTC.

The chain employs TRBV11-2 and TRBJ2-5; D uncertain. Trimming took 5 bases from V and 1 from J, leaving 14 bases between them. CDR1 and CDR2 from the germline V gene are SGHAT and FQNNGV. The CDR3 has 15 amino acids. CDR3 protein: CASSPRRTIQETQYF. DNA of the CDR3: TGTGCCAGCAGCCCGCGACGGACGATCCAAGAGACCCAGTACTTC.

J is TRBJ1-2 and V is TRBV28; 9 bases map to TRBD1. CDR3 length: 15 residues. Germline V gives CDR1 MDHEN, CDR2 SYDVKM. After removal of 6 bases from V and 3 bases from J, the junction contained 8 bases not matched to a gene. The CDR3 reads CASSQFWDRDYGYTF. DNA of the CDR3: TGTGCCAGCAGCCAATTTTGGGACAGGGACTATGGCTACACCTTC.

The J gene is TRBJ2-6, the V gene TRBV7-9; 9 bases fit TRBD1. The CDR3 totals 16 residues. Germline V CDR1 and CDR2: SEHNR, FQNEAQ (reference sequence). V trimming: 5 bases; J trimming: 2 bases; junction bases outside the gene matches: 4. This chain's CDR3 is CASSRGTGTGANVLTF. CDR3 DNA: TGTGCCAGCAGCCGTGGGACAGGGACTGGGGCCAACGTCCTGACTTTC. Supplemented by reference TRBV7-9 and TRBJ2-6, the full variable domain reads DTGVSQNPRHKITKRGQNVTFRCDPISEHNRLYWYRQTLGQGPEFLTYFQNEAQLEKSRLLSDRFSAERPKGSFSTLEIQRTEQGDSAMYLCASSRGTGTGANVLTFGAGSRLTVL.

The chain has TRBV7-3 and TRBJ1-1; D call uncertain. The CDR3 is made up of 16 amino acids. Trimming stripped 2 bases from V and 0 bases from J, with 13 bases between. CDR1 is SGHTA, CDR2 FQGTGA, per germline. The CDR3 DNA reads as TGTGCCAGCAGCTTAGGGGTCACGCCTATGAACACTGAAGCTTTCTTT. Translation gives CASSLGVTPMNTEAFF.

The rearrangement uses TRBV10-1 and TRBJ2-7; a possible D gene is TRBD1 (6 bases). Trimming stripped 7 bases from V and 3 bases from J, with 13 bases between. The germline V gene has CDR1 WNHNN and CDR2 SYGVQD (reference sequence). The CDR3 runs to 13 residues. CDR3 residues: CASTGTPYYEQYF. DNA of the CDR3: TGCGCCAGCACCGGGACACCCTACTACGAGCAGTACTTC.

The CDR3 DNA sequence: TGTGCCAGCAGCTTGCAACCGGGACATACGGTGAACACTGAAGCTTTCTTT. The encoded protein is CASSLQPGHTVNTEAFF. The chain carries TRBV5-4 and TRBJ1-1, with a possible D match to TRBD1 (6 bases). The V gene lost 1 base and the J gene lost 0 bases, with 16 bases spanning the gap. The CDR3 totals 17 residues. Germline V CDR1 and CDR2: SGHNT, YYREEE (reference sequence).

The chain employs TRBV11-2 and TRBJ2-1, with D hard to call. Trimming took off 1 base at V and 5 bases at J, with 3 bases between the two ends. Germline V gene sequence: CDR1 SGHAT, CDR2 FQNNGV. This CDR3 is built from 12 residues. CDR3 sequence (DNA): TGTGCCAGCAGCTTAGCGGACAATGAGCAGTTCTTC. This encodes CASSLADNEQFF.

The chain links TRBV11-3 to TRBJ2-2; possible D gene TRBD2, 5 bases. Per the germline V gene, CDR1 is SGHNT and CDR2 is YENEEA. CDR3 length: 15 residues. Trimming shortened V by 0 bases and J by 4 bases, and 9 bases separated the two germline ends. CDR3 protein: CASSLEGGGTGELFF. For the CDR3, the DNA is TGTGCCAGCAGCTTAGAAGGAGGTGGCACCGGGGAGCTGTTTTTT.

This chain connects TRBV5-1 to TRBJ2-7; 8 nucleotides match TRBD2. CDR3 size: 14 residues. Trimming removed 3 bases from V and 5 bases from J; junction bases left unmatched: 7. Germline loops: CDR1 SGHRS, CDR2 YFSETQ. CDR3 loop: CASSSRGEFHEQYF. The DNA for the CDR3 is TGCGCCAGCAGCTCGCGGGGGGAGTTTCACGAGCAGTACTTC.

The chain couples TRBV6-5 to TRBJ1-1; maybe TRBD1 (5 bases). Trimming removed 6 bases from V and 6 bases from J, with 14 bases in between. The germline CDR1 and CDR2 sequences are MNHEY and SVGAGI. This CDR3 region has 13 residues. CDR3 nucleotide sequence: TGTGCCAGCAGGTTTCAGGGTGGCTCTGAAGCTTTCTTT. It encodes CASRFQGGSEAFF.

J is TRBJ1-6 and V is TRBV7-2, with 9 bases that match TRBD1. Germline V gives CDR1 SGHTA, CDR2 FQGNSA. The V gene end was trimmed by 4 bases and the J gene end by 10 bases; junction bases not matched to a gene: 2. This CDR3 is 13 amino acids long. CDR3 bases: TGTGCCAGCAGCTCGACAGGGGGATCACCCCTCCACTTT. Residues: CASSSTGGSPLHF.

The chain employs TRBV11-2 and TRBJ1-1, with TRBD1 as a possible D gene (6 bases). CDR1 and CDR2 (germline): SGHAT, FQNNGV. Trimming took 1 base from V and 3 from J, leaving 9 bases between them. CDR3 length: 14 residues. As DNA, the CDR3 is TGTGCCAGCAGCTTAGTAGCAGGGGACACTGAAGCTTTCTTT. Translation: CASSLVAGDTEAFF.

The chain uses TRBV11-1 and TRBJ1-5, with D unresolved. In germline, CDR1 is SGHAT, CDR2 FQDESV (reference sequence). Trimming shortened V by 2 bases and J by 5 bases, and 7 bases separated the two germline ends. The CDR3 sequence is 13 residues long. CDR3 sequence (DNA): TGTGCCAGCAGCTTACTGCAGGATCAGCCCCAGCATTTT. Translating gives CASSLLQDQPQHF. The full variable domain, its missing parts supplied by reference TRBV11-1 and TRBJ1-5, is EAEVAQSPRYKITEKSQAVAFWCDPISGHATLYWYRQILGQGPELLVQFQDESVVDDSQLPKDRFSAERLKGVDSTLKIQPAELGDSAMYLCASSLLQDQPQHFGDGTRLSIL.

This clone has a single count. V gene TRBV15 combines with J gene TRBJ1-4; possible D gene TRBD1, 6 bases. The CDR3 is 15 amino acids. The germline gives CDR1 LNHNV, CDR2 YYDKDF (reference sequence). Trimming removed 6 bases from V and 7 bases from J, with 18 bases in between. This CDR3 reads CATRLGGGGSEKLFF. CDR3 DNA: TGTGCCACCAGGCTTGGGGGCGGCGGGAGTGAAAAACTGTTTTTT.

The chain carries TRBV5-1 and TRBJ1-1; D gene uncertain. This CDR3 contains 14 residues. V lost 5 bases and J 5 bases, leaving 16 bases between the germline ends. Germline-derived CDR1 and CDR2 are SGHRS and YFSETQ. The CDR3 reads CASRPDQKRTEAFF. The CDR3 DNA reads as TGCGCCAGCAGACCCGACCAAAAAAGGACTGAAGCTTTCTTT.

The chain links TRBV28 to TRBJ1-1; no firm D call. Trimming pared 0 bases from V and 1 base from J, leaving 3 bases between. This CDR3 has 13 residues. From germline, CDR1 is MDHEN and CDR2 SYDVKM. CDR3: CASSLWPNTEAFF. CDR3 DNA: TGTGCCAGCAGTTTATGGCCGAACACTGAAGCTTTCTTT.

CDR3 residues: CASNSRGTYEQYF. DNA for the CDR3: TGTGCCAGCAACAGCAGGGGTACCTACGAGCAGTACTTC. This sequence joins TRBV12-3 or TRBV12-4 and TRBJ2-7; perhaps TRBD1 as D (6 bases). This CDR3 is 13 amino acids long. The germline V and J ends were trimmed by 7 bases and 2 bases, with 12 bases remaining between them.

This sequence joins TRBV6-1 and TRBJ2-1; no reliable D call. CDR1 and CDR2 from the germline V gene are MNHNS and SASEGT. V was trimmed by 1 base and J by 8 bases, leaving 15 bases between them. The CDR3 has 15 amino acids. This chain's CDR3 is CASSEEAQLLYEQFF. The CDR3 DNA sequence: TGTGCCAGCAGTGAAGAGGCCCAGCTTCTCTATGAGCAGTTCTTC.

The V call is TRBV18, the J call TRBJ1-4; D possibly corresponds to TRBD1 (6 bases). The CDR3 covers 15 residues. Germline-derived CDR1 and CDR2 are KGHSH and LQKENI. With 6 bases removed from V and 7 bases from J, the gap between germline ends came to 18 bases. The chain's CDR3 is CASSQDDRPGEKLFF. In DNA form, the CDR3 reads TGTGCCAGCTCCCAGGACGACAGGCCCGGTGAAAAACTGTTTTTT.

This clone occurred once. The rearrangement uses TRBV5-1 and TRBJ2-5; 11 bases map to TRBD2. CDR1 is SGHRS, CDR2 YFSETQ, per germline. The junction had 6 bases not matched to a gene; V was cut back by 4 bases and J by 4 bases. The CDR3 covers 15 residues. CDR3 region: CASSTSSGRTETQYF. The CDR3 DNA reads TGCGCCAGCAGCACATCTAGCGGGAGGACAGAGACCCAGTACTTC.

The CDR3 protein is CASSLVPDNYEQYF. As DNA, the CDR3 is TGTGCCAGCAGCTTAGTTCCAGATAACTACGAGCAGTACTTC. The gene calls are TRBV7-9 and TRBJ2-7, with D unclear. V dropped 1 base and J dropped 3 bases, with 10 bases sitting between them. The germline V gene encodes CDR1 SEHNR and CDR2 FQNEAQ (reference sequence). This CDR3 region has 14 residues.

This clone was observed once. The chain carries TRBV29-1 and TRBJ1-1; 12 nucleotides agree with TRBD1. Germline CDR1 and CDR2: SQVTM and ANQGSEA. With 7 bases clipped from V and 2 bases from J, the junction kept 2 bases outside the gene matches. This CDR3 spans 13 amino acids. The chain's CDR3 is CSAGTGGNTEAFF. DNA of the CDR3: TGCAGCGCCGGGACAGGGGGCAACACTGAAGCTTTCTTT.

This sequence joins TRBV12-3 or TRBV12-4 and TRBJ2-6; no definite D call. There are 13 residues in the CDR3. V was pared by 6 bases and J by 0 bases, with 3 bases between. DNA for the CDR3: TGTGCCAGCAGGGTCTCTGGGGCCAACGTCCTGACTTTC. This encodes CASRVSGANVLTF.

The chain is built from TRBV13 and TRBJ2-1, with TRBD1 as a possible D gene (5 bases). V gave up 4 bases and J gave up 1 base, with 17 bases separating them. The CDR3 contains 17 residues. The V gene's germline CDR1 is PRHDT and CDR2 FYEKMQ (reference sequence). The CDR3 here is CASSYHPGSASYNEQFF. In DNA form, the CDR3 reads TGTGCCAGCAGCTACCACCCAGGGTCGGCGTCCTACAATGAGCAGTTCTTC. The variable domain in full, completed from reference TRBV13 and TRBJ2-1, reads AAGVIQSPRHLIKEKRETATLKCYPIPRHDTVYWYQQGPGQDPQFLISFYEKMQSDKGSIPDRFSAQQFSDYHSELNMSSLELGDSALYFCASSYHPGSASYNEQFFGPGTRLTVL.